What follows are 20 T cell receptor beta chains derived from one specimen sequenced in a study of cytomegalovirus exposure and HLA in healthy donors. In the PCR, 60 Vbeta and 13 Jbeta primers were used. Generated by immunoSEQ multiplex PCR, the TCRdb table keeps only in-frame clones and is missing some. This table holds fewer than 200,000 clones, around 80% found once. Input material: PBMCs. The source of these receptors is a male donor in good health and CMV-seronegative.

The chain carries TRBV7-9 and TRBJ2-5; D is possibly TRBD1 (5 bases). V lost 10 bases, J lost 4 bases, and 13 bases lay in between. Germline V gene sequence: CDR1 SEHNR, CDR2 FQNEAQ (reference sequence). The CDR3 sequence is 12 residues long. Here the CDR3 DNA reads TGTGCCACGTCCCATGGGGCAGAGACCCAGTACTTC. Translation: CATSHGAETQYF.

This clone came up once. J is TRBJ1-1 and V is TRBV5-5; D is undetermined. CDR3 length: 15 amino acids. V was clipped by 1 base and J by 1 base, with 11 bases between them. From germline, CDR1 is SGHKS and CDR2 YYEKEE (reference sequence). The CDR3 sequence is CASSLFVGPNTEAFF. CDR3 in DNA: TGTGCCAGCAGCTTGTTCGTGGGCCCGAACACTGAAGCTTTCTTT.

This clone was detected once. The chain carries TRBV7-7 and TRBJ2-2; 7 bases fit TRBD2. V shed 6 bases and J 4 bases; nucleotides not matched to a gene: 5. The CDR3 contains 14 residues. CDR1 and CDR2 from the germline V gene are SSHAT and FNYEAQ (reference sequence). For the CDR3, the DNA is TGTGCCAGCAGGGGAGGGCCGGCCACCGGGGAGCTGTTTTTT. It encodes CASRGGPATGELFF.

CDR3 loop: CASSELWRGELFF. Written as DNA, the CDR3 is TGTGCCAGCAGTGAATTGTGGAGGGGGGAGCTGTTTTTT. V is TRBV2 and J is TRBJ2-2; D is possibly TRBD2 (5 bases). There are 13 residues in the CDR3. The germline CDR1 and CDR2 sequences are SNHLY and FYNNEI. Deletions cut 2 bases from V and 8 bases from J, with 9 bases between.

The V call is TRBV19, the J call TRBJ2-7, with D maybe TRBD2 (6 bases). The germline CDR1 and CDR2 sequences are LNHDA and SQIVND (reference sequence). V was trimmed by 6 bases and J by 5 bases, leaving 17 bases between them. The CDR3 has 14 amino acids. For the CDR3, the DNA is TGTGCCAGTAGGGACCTAGCGTTAGGCCACGAGCAGTACTTC. This translates into CASRDLALGHEQYF.

This clone turned up a few times. This sequence joins TRBV6-1 and TRBJ1-1; 12 positions agree with TRBD1. CDR3 length: 17 residues. The ends lost 4 bases at V and 4 bases at J; junction bases unmatched: 10. Germline CDR1 is MNHNS and CDR2 is SASEGT. Here the CDR3 DNA reads TGTGCCAGCAGTGCCCGGGACAGGGGGCTCATGGGCACTGAAGCTTTCTTT. Its protein is CASSARDRGLMGTEAFF.

This clone occurred once. The V gene is TRBV28, the J gene TRBJ2-5; 7 bases match TRBD2. CDR1 and CDR2 from the germline V gene are MDHEN and SYDVKM. This CDR3 is 13 amino acids long. After removal of 4 bases from V and 7 bases from J, the junction contained 6 bases not matched to a gene. The CDR3 region is CASSSTTSWTQYF. CDR3 coding DNA: TGTGCCAGCAGTTCCACGACTAGCTGGACCCAGTACTTC.

The chain has TRBV7-2 and TRBJ1-4; TRBD1 aligns across 8 bases. The junction had 6 bases not matched to a gene; V was cut back by 4 bases and J by 8 bases. This CDR3 has 14 residues. Germline loops: CDR1 SGHTA, CDR2 FQGNSA. CDR3 sequence reads: CASSSQGAWEKLFF. CDR3 bases: TGTGCCAGCAGCTCGCAGGGGGCTTGGGAAAAACTGTTTTTT. The entire variable domain, with the rest obtained from reference TRBV7-2 and TRBJ1-4, is as follows: GAGVSQSPSNKVTEKGKDVELRCDPISGHTALYWYRQSLGQGLEFLIYFQGNSAPDKSGLPSDRFSAERTGGSVSTLTIQRTQQEDSAVYLCASSSQGAWEKLFFGSGTQLSVL.

The chain carries TRBV5-6 and TRBJ1-1; D ambiguous. CDR3 length equals 14 residues. The germline V gene encodes CDR1 SGHDT and CDR2 YYEEEE. Trimming cost V 2 bases and J 4 bases, with 12 bases left between them. CDR3 nucleotides: TGTGCCAGCAGCTTCTTCCGGGGAGGCACTGAAGCTTTCTTT. This gives the protein CASSFFRGGTEAFF.

The chain uses TRBV5-1 and TRBJ2-3, with TRBD1 identical over 9 bases. The CDR3 spans 17 residues. Trimming took 4 bases from V and 0 from J; bases not matched to a gene: 9. Per germline, CDR1 SGHRS and CDR2 YFSETQ. The CDR3 loop is CASSPFRGTGSTDTQYF. The CDR3 DNA follows: TGCGCCAGCAGCCCCTTTCGCGGGACAGGGAGCACAGATACGCAGTATTTT.

The chain combines TRBV7-3 with TRBJ2-3; weak D call: TRBD1 (6 bases). The germline V gene has CDR1 SGHTA and CDR2 FQGTGA. The CDR3 is made up of 13 amino acids. V lost 5 bases and J lost 7, with 13 bases in between. CDR3 loop: CASSPQGGNTQYF. In DNA form, the CDR3 reads TGTGCCAGCAGCCCACAGGGTGGCAATACGCAGTATTTT.

The chain joins TRBV27 to TRBJ2-3; no clear D gene. Germline loops: CDR1 MNHEY, CDR2 SMNVEV (reference sequence). CDR3 length equals 12 residues. The ends were cut back, 2 bases at V and 9 bases at J, with 9 bases in the middle. The CDR3 protein is CASSLLGSTQYF. CDR3 sequence (DNA): TGTGCCAGCAGTTTACTAGGAAGCACGCAGTATTTT.

The chain recombines TRBV6-5 with TRBJ1-2, with D maybe TRBD1 (5 bases). The CDR3 has 13 residues. Looked up from germline, CDR1 is MNHEY and CDR2 is SVGAGI. Trimming removed 2 bases from V and 5 bases from J, with 9 bases in between. DNA for the CDR3: TGTGCCAGCAGTTACCCCCAGGGATATGGCTACACCTTC. It codes for CASSYPQGYGYTF.

V gene TRBV4-1 combines with J gene TRBJ1-5; D is perhaps TRBD1 (6 bases). Germline CDR1 is MGHRA and CDR2 is YSYEKL. This CDR3 spans 16 amino acids. Trimming shortened V by 0 bases and J by 5 bases, and 14 bases separated the two germline ends. The CDR3 bases are TGCGCCAGCAGCCAAGATACAGGGCAGTATCATCAGCCCCAGCATTTT. Residues: CASSQDTGQYHQPQHF.

The chain's CDR3 is CASSDPPPGGFQETQYF. DNA of the CDR3: TGTGCCAGCAGTGACCCTCCACCGGGGGGCTTTCAAGAGACCCAGTACTTC. The chain couples TRBV28 to TRBJ2-5; the D gene is possibly TRBD2 (7 bases). Germline assignment: CDR1 MDHEN and CDR2 SYDVKM. Trimming took off 5 bases at V and 2 bases at J, with 21 bases between the two ends. The CDR3 loop spans 17 amino acids.

J is TRBJ1-3 and V is TRBV28; D remains unclear. Germline V gives CDR1 MDHEN, CDR2 SYDVKM. The CDR3 spans 14 residues. Trimming stripped 5 bases from V and 2 bases from J, with 10 bases between. The DNA of the CDR3 is TGTGCCAGCAGTCCACACGACACTGGAAACACCATATATTTT. Protein: CASSPHDTGNTIYF.

The CDR3 DNA sequence: TGTGCCAGCAGCCAAGCAGGGCAAGGAAACACCATATATTTT. Protein product: CASSQAGQGNTIYF. The genes are TRBV4-2 and TRBJ1-3; a weak D match, TRBD1 (5 bases). CDR3 length: 14 residues. Per the germline V gene, CDR1 is LGHNA and CDR2 is YNFKEQ. V gave up 1 base and J gave up 4 bases, with 8 bases separating them.

J is TRBJ2-3 and V is TRBV7-2; 7 bases agree with TRBD2. The CDR3 loop spans 14 amino acids. Trimming removed 6 bases from V and 2 bases from J; junction bases left unmatched: 5. Germline V gene lookup returns CDR1 SGHTA and CDR2 FQGNSA. CDR3 nucleotides: TGTGCCAGCAGGCCGGGGGGATTCACAGATACGCAGTATTTT. It translates to CASRPGGFTDTQYF.

V and J are TRBV7-3 and TRBJ2-2, with D maybe TRBD1 (6 bases). Germline V CDR1 and CDR2: SGHTA, FQGTGA. There are 15 residues in the CDR3. V was clipped by 4 bases and J by 1 base, with 10 bases between them. CDR3 amino acids: CASSSGQRNTGELFF. CDR3 DNA sequence: TGTGCCAGCAGCTCTGGACAGAGGAACACCGGGGAGCTGTTTTTT.

The chain has TRBV28 and TRBJ2-7; 7 bases agree with TRBD1. The length of the CDR3 is 13 residues. Germline CDR1 MDHEN, CDR2 SYDVKM. With 6 bases clipped from V and 4 bases from J, the junction kept 6 bases outside the gene matches. The CDR3 nucleotides are TGTGCCAGCAGGTACAGGGGTTTATACGAGCAGTACTTC. It codes for CASRYRGLYEQYF.